Sequencing of this TCR beta chain was carried out in a study of tumor-infiltrating lymphocytes in primary liver carcinoma (dated by TCRdb to the late 2010s). Study-level background: The five patients, three men and two women aged 30 to 69 years, had hepatocellular carcinoma (four) or combined HCC and intrahepatic cholangiocarcinoma (one). To link TCRbeta repertoire diversity to the local molecular phenotype, the 20 to 25 tumor region samples were profiled with Agilent mRNA microarrays. The five patients had tumors staged T1-T3 N0M0, with maximum diameters ranging from about 4.2 to 10 cm. Each sample produced roughly 3.65 to 8 million productive TCRbeta reads, and read depth showed no significant difference between tissue types. Repertoires from technical replicates were highly reproducible, with mean shared-clone rates roughly 0.89 and correlation coefficients above 0.95. For each liver tumor, the study sampled five regions along with adjacent normal tissue and blood, and applied TCRbeta repertoire sequencing, expression microarrays and whole-exome sequencing. TCRbeta repertoire sequencing covered roughly 35 specimens from 5 patients: about 25 tumor regions, 5 adjacent noncancerous liver tissues and 5 peripheral blood samples. What the study reported, not specific to this receptor: Comparison of CD4+ and CD8+ T cell repertoires was precluded by the use of bulk unsorted samples. A significantly larger repertoire fraction was made up by the top 250 clones in tumors than in blood (p = 0.039). Only 4 or 5 patients were included in the study, and the authors note that the findings should be validated in a larger study. Pairs of tumor regions showed greater repertoire overlap (mean around 36%) than tumor-adjacent pairs (roughly 17%) or tumor-blood pairs (around 15%), which is consistent with antigen-driven expansion. Only roughly 8-25% of top clones appeared in all five regions of a tumor, which suggests that tumor-infiltrating T cells are spatially heterogeneous. Only the TCR beta chain was sequenced, which likely underestimates true repertoire diversity because unpaired alpha chains were not captured.

V is pruned by 5 bases and J by 5 bases, leaving 12 bases of the junction without a gene match. For CDR1 and CDR2, the germline V gene (reference sequence) lists SGHKS and YYEKEE. Reading from cysteine to phenylalanine, the CDR3 counts 15 amino acids. Only the CDR3 region is kept as DNA, spanning 45 bases read in frame from base 1. Comments on this clonotype: The target of this receptor is not known. Per-nucleotide qualities are absent, and no much larger clonotype sits a single base away.

A constant-region primer and ProtoScript II reverse transcriptase were used to reverse-transcribe TCRbeta-specific cDNA from 500 ng total RNA. The TCRbeta libraries were prepared through three rounds of nested multiplex PCR following a slightly modified ARM-PCR procedure. Each of the first two PCR rounds ran for about 9 cycles and used multiplex TRBV1-TRBV30 forward primers together with a Cbeta reverse primer. Sample barcodes and Illumina adapters were added in a final 25-cycle PCR with Deep VentR polymerase. Amplicons of 200-500 bp were gel-purified with a QIAquick gel extraction kit before sequencing. An Illumina HiSeq 2500 was used to sequence the TCRbeta amplicons with 250-bp paired-end reads. Processing in the source paper ran as follows. Quality trimming of reads was performed with Trimmomatic v0.33, and paired reads were merged with FLASH v1.2.11 so that full CDR3 sequences could be recovered. V, D and J germline segments were assigned to the rearranged TCRbeta sequences using MiGEC v1.2.1b. Clonotype statistics and Shannon-Wiener diversity indices were computed with VDJtools v1.0.0. Except for diversity analysis, only the 250 most abundant clonotypes of each sample were used in subsequent analyses to reduce sampling bias. The public reads were reanalyzed by TCRdb: fastp trimming at Q25, MiXCR alignment, in-frame beta chains only. Merged by CDR3 protein, the rows form single entries marked with the most common genes and DNA. TCRdb's processing, not the authors', yielded these V and J calls. Across this sample there are roughly 70,000 distinct CDR3 sequences, with 71% seen only once. The ten most abundant clones make up around 44% of the sample.

Without any cell sorting, total RNA and DNA were extracted together from around 20-30 mg of bulk tissue using the AllPrep DNA/RNA mini kit. Four or five patients with histopathologically diagnosed primary liver carcinoma underwent surgical resection in China between November 2015 and March 2016. At the time of sampling, the patients were treatment-naive and had chronic HBV infection. Each tumor was sampled at five spatially separated regions: the tumor centre plus the superior, inferior, left-lateral and right-lateral poles. More than 90% viable tumor cells were found by histology in every tumor sample. Fresh tumor and adjacent tissue pieces were bisected; one half was stored in RNAlater at -80°C, the other sent for histology.

The receptor's source is a man in his forties or fifties with primary liver carcinoma and hepatitis B virus infection. The sample consisted of liver tumor tissue from sampling region 4. What the cell subset or site label conveys for this sample: tumor region T4, right-lateral pole. This receptor chain uses TRBV5-5 and TRBJ2-7; 8 bases in the middle match TRBD2. The bases are TGTGCCAGCAGTCCCGCGCAGGTAGCGGGAAACGAGCAGTACTTC. Its product reads: CASSPAQVAGNEQYF.